The subject of this entry is one TCR beta chain. Its recognized antigen is unknown. No much larger clone exists at a distance of one base, and base qualities are not known. All patients' tumors stained robustly positive for Merkel cell polyomavirus Large T antigen by immunohistochemistry. The study included roughly twelve Merkel cell carcinoma patients who had robust KLL-tetramer+ populations, above 0.04% of CD8+ T cells, in blood and/or cultured TIL. All patients were Caucasian, with a median age of about 60 years and a range of 50 to 77 years. These data come from a study of tumor-infiltrating T cells and Merkel cell polyomavirus (dated by TCRdb to about 2017). General notes on the study: In Merkel cell carcinoma patients, the study examined CD8+ T cells specific for the Merkel cell polyomavirus KLL epitope. Patients came in at different disease stages and had a median follow-up of 2.7 years, ranging from roughly 1.1 to 6.0 years. Varied, non-standardized therapies, including chemotherapy, radiation and immunotherapies, were received by the patients. TRB sequencing was performed on KLL-tetramer-sorted cells from blood or tumor-infiltrating lymphocytes in fewer than 15 samples, as well as on eleven to twelve matched whole-tumor samples. Most whole-tumor samples were obtained as 25-micron curls cut from formalin-fixed, paraffin-embedded tissue blocks. Across the study, one tumor sample was a frozen nodal tumor digest and one was a flash-frozen core biopsy of a metastasis. On the study overall, not on this receptor specifically: KLL-specific TRB repertoires were found to be diverse and largely private, with only one public clonotype, shared by two patients, identified among 397 unique sequences. The small sample size of the study (n ≈ 13 patients) is a limitation. A higher intratumoral fraction of KLL-specific T cells (about 1.8-20% versus about 0-0.15%) was associated with significantly improved MCC-specific survival. More unique KLL-specific clonotypes in tumors (roughly 5-120 vs 0-3) was associated with a significant MCC-specific survival advantage (P = 0.0051). Because the study covered only a single viral epitope, T cells targeting other Merkel cell polyomavirus epitopes were not captured.

The germline V gene provides CDR1 SGHRS and CDR2 YFSETQ. Counted from cysteine to phenylalanine, this CDR3 has 16 amino acids. The only DNA kept is the CDR3, 48 bases in frame from the first base. The V and J ends are trimmed by 4 bases and 0 bases, leaving 14 bases between them. Libraries were built with the immunoSEQ multiplex PCR assay. Genomic DNA extraction, TRB sequencing and normalization were performed by Adaptive Biotechnologies (Seattle, WA). The study's processing was this. Clonality was computed as one minus Shannon entropy of productive TRB sequences normalized by log2 of unique productive sequences. To identify KLL-specific clonotypes in tumors, TCRbeta CDR3 amino acid sequences were matched against the sequences from the tetramer-sorted sample of each patient. Entries here come from immuneACCESS through TCRdb and include only in-frame sequences with V and J called. Some clones fail to appear in such tables; in the studies checked, an unresolved V gene covers under half of the shortfall, and the cause of the remainder is unknown. The D gene and trimming were derived from the DNA, and the V and J assignments and clone size from that table. Counted in this sample were roughly 3,000 clones; 80% to 90% of them appeared once. Roughly 9.5% of the sample is in the top ten clones.

This TCR was sampled from a man aged 45-60 years with Merkel cell carcinoma. This chain is built from TRBV5-1 and TRBJ1-3; D gene: possibly TRBD1, on 5 matching bases. Specimen: tumor tissue. The DNA is as follows: TGCGCCAGCAGCCACGGCAGGGATTTCTCTGGAAACACCATATATTTT. This codes for CASSHGRDFSGNTIYF.